These T cell receptor beta chains were read from a single sample in a study of cytomegalovirus exposure and HLA in healthy donors. Generated by immunoSEQ multiplex PCR, the TCRdb table keeps only in-frame clones and is missing some. The data show some 130,000 clones, nearly 10% seen once. Sequencing used PBMCs. The receptors derive from a man in his fifties in good health and CMV-seronegative. The CDR3 runs from the conserved cysteine through the conserved F or W. Fields, in order: D gene, clone size, V gene, J gene, CDR3 protein, CDR3 DNA. The D gene is left open where the match is weak. Only some rows state a clone size, as once, few, many or a class for expanded clones.

d_call: TRBD1; clone_size: few; v_call: TRBV5-1; j_call: TRBJ1-1; cdr3_aa: CASRPLGGTGNTEAFF; cdr3_nt: TGCGCCAGCAGGCCGCTAGGTGGGACAGGTAACACTGAAGCTTTCTTT
d_call: TRBD1; clone_size: few; v_call: TRBV2; j_call: TRBJ1-2; cdr3_aa: CASRATGVDGYTF; cdr3_nt: TGTGCCAGCAGGGCCACAGGGGTCGACGGCTACACCTTC
d_call: .; clone_size: .; v_call: TRBV6-1; j_call: TRBJ2-7; cdr3_aa: CASGPGLWTYEQYF; cdr3_nt: TGTGCCAGCGGCCCGGGACTTTGGACGTACGAGCAGTACTTC
d_call: .; clone_size: few; v_call: TRBV30; j_call: TRBJ1-2; cdr3_aa: CAWSATGYYGYTF; cdr3_nt: TGTGCCTGGAGTGCCACAGGGTACTATGGCTACACCTTC
d_call: .; clone_size: .; v_call: TRBV5-1; j_call: TRBJ1-4; cdr3_aa: CASSSDTFNEKLFF; cdr3_nt: TGCGCCAGCAGCTCGGACACCTTTAATGAAAAACTGTTTTTT
d_call: .; clone_size: few; v_call: TRBV7-9; j_call: TRBJ1-1; cdr3_aa: CASSLSEGLGAFF; cdr3_nt: TGTGCCAGCAGCTTAAGTGAGGGATTGGGTGCTTTCTTT
d_call: .; clone_size: .; v_call: TRBV18; j_call: TRBJ2-4; cdr3_aa: CASSPQGSKNIQYF; cdr3_nt: TGTGCCAGCTCACCCCAGGGTTCCAAAAACATTCAGTACTTC
d_call: TRBD2; clone_size: .; v_call: TRBV7-3; j_call: TRBJ2-3; cdr3_aa: CASSLSTPGLALTPSTDTQYF; cdr3_nt: TGTGCCAGCAGCTTAAGTACGCCAGGACTAGCCCTCACCCCTAGCACAGATACGCAGTATTTT
d_call: TRBD1; clone_size: few; v_call: TRBV27; j_call: TRBJ1-2; cdr3_aa: CASSTDRDYGYTF; cdr3_nt: TGTGCCAGCAGTACCGACAGGGATTATGGCTACACCTTC
d_call: TRBD1; clone_size: few; v_call: TRBV29-1; j_call: TRBJ1-4; cdr3_aa: CSVTGGDRGGEKLFF; cdr3_nt: TGCAGCGTCACAGGGGGGGACAGGGGCGGTGAAAAACTGTTTTTT
d_call: TRBD2; clone_size: .; v_call: TRBV7-3; j_call: TRBJ2-2; cdr3_aa: CASSTGGETGELFF; cdr3_nt: TGTGCCAGCAGCACGGGGGGGGAAACCGGGGAGCTGTTTTTT
d_call: .; clone_size: .; v_call: TRBV6-1; j_call: TRBJ2-7; cdr3_aa: CASSEARVTGIAYEQYF; cdr3_nt: TGTGCCAGCAGTGAAGCGCGAGTCACGGGTATAGCCTACGAGCAGTACTTC
d_call: TRBD2; clone_size: few; v_call: TRBV5-6; j_call: TRBJ2-4; cdr3_aa: CASRGGGRARNIQYF; cdr3_nt: TGTGCCAGCAGAGGGGGCGGGAGGGCCAGAAACATTCAGTACTTC
d_call: .; clone_size: few; v_call: TRBV30; j_call: TRBJ2-6; cdr3_aa: CAWIERSGANVLTF; cdr3_nt: TGTGCCTGGATAGAGAGGTCTGGGGCCAACGTCCTGACTTTC